The entry below gives a single T cell receptor (beta chain) sequence along with its context. The antigen is undetermined. Measured with immunoSEQ multiplex PCR; TCRdb has only the in-frame clones, and not every one. The sample has 50,000 to 70,000 clones, roughly 80% seen once. This sample is drawn from a study of OX40 agonist ivuxolimab in advanced cancers. Overall study: Partial responses were achieved by three patients, one with hepatocellular carcinoma and two with cutaneous melanoma. General observations from the study: Clonal expansion from baseline to week 6 occurred in both CD4+ and CD8+ T cells. Low normalized T-cell clonal expansion also characterized some of the nonresponders. Partial responders treated at 0.1-3.0 mg/kg exhibited clonal expansion among the lowest measured.

With 5 bases removed from V and 6 bases from J, the gap between germline ends came to 16 bases. The length of the CDR3 is 14 residues. Germline CDR1 is SGHTA and CDR2 is FQGNSA. The source of this sequence is an adult with an advanced solid tumor such as melanoma, head and neck, liver or kidney cancer. Source: CD4+ or CD8+ T cells sorted from blood, taken in a trial of the OX40 agonist ivuxolimab. The chain is built from TRBV7-2 and TRBJ1-2, with D perhaps matching TRBD1 (5 bases). CDR3 residues: CASSARDRTHGYTF. The CDR3 bases are TGTGCCAGCAGCGCCCGGGACCGGACTCATGGCTACACCTTC.